This T cell receptor beta chain is from a study of breast tumors, draining lymph nodes, adjacent tissues. Samples came from axillary lymph nodes draining the breast cancer. Remarks on this clonotype: Since the CDR3 does not end with the conserved phenylalanine or tryptophan, this likely comes from a read error.

MiXCR was run by TCRdb on the multiplex PCR reads, yielding one entry per CDR3 protein. The table lists approximately 130,000 distinct CDR3 sequences, about 20% of them singletons. Germline V lookup: CDR1 DFQATT, CDR2 SNEGSKA (reference sequence). The CDR3 sequence is 15 residues long. The sample was axillary lymph node tissue. This TCR was sampled from a female donor with breast cancer. Some clones in this sample may be carry-over from other donors' samples. The V and J genes are TRBV20-1 and TRBJ2-1; 7 bases are a match to TRBD1. The CDR3 DNA reads TGCAGTGCTAGCACACCCGGACAGGCCTACGATGAGCAGTTCGTC. This sequence encodes CSASTPGQAYDEQFV.